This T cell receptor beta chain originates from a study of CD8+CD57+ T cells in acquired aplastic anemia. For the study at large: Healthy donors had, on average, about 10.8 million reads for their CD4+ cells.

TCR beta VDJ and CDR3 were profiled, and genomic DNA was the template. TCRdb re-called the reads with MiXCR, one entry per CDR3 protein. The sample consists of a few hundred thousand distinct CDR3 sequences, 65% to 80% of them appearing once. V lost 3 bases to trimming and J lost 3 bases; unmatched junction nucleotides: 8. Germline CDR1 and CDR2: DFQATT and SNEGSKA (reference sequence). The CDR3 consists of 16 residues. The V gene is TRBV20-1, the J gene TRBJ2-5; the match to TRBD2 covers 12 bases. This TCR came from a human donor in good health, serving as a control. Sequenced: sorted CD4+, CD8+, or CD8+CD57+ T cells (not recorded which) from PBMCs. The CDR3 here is CSARGSRTSGEETQYF. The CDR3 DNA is TGCAGTGCTAGGGGCTCCCGGACTAGCGGGGAAGAGACCCAGTACTTC.